This T cell receptor beta chain originates from a study of ipilimumab plus nivolumab after autologous stem cell transplantation. Across the study: Median doses per patient: a few ipilimumab, about eight nivolumab. The myeloma group: high-risk transplant-naive, or relapse within 3 years after first autologous transplant.

Here immunoSEQ multiplex PCR was the method, and the copy in TCRdb shows in-frame clones only, minus some. The repertoire includes tens of thousands of clones, around 93% of them detected once, and roughly 0.87% sits in the top ten. Patients got ipilimumab 1 mg/kg beginning 14 to 28 days post-transplant. CDR3 length: 15 residues. Germline lookup yields CDR1 SGHTA and CDR2 FQGNSA. The V and J ends lost 4 bases and 8 bases respectively, with 18 bases between them. The V call is TRBV7-2, the J call TRBJ2-1; D remains unclear. The receptor was derived from a male donor with multiple myeloma. Sequencing was performed on PBMCs, taken in a trial of ipilimumab plus nivolumab as post-transplant consolidation. The CDR3 coding sequence is TGTGCCAGCAGCTCCCACGGCCCCGCTGGTGATGAGCAGTTCTTC. It translates to CASSSHGPAGDEQFF.